A single sample gave rise to the 28 T cell receptor beta chains below, sequenced in a study of T cell changes during pregnancy in multiple sclerosis. Data came from immunoSEQ multiplex PCR; TCRdb stores just in-frame clones and leaves some out. The table lists tens of thousands of clones, about 90% of them singletons. The source was peripheral blood, collected in the first trimester of pregnancy. These receptors all come from a female donor in good health, enrolled as a control in a pregnancy study.

The chain employs TRBV5-1 and TRBJ2-3, with D possibly matching TRBD2 (5 bases). The V gene's germline CDR1 is SGHRS and CDR2 YFSETQ. CDR3 length equals 13 residues. V was pared by 7 bases and J by 1 base, with 10 bases between. CDR3 nucleotides: TGCGCCAGCCAGGAGGCCGGCACAGATACGCAGTATTTT. As protein: CASQEAGTDTQYF.

This rearrangement joins TRBV5-1 to TRBJ2-3, with D possibly TRBD1 on 6 matching bases. The V gene lost 0 bases and the J gene lost 6 bases, with 14 bases spanning the gap. The CDR3 covers 15 residues. Looked up from germline, CDR1 is SGHRS and CDR2 is YFSETQ. The CDR3 here is CASSLAPGDADTQYF. DNA of the CDR3: TGCGCCAGCAGCTTGGCGCCAGGGGATGCCGATACGCAGTATTTT.

J is TRBJ1-2 and V is TRBV19; 8 nucleotides align to TRBD1. CDR3 length: 13 residues. The germline V gene encodes CDR1 LNHDA and CDR2 SQIVND (reference sequence). The V and J ends lost 6 bases and 2 bases, in that order; junction bases with no gene match: 2. CDR3 sequence reads: CASRQGVNYGYTF. CDR3 in DNA: TGTGCCAGTAGACAGGGGGTAAACTATGGCTACACCTTC.

The chain couples TRBV10-3 to TRBJ1-5; perhaps TRBD1 as D (6 bases). The CDR3 has 13 amino acids. The V end lost 6 bases, the J end lost 2 bases, and 8 bases lay between the germline ends. CDR1 is ENHRY and CDR2 is SYGVKD in the germline V gene. CDR3 amino acids: CAISAGGNQPQHF. In DNA form, the CDR3 reads TGTGCCATCAGCGCAGGGGGCAATCAGCCCCAGCATTTT.

V gene TRBV9 combines with J gene TRBJ2-1; 9 bases agree with TRBD1. The CDR3 has 13 residues. Unmatched junction bases numbered 7, after V lost 3 bases and J lost 12 bases. Germline V gene lookup returns CDR1 SGDLS and CDR2 YYNGEE. The DNA of the CDR3 is TGTGCCAGCAGCGGACAGGGGGGGCCGTCGCAGTTCTTC. This sequence encodes CASSGQGGPSQFF.

In DNA form, the CDR3 reads TGTGCCAGCAGTTTATCAGGGAACGAGCAGTACTTC. It translates to CASSLSGNEQYF. The chain uses TRBV28 and TRBJ2-7; D might be TRBD1 (5 bases). This CDR3 comprises 12 residues. The germline gives CDR1 MDHEN, CDR2 SYDVKM. Trimming pared 1 base from V and 5 bases from J, leaving 6 bases between.

V gene TRBV29-1 combines with J gene TRBJ2-2; the D gene is possibly TRBD2 (6 bases). This CDR3 has 15 residues. V was trimmed by 2 bases and J by 4 bases, leaving 14 bases between them. In germline, CDR1 is SQVTM, CDR2 ANQGSEA. Here the CDR3 DNA reads TGCAGCGTTGAAAGGCAGGGAGCGGGCACCGGGGAGCTGTTTTTT. Residues: CSVERQGAGTGELFF.

J is TRBJ1-2 and V is TRBV19; TRBD1 agrees at 9 bases. This CDR3 is built from 16 residues. Germline-derived CDR1 and CDR2 are LNHDA and SQIVND (reference sequence). The junction had 14 bases not matched to a gene; V was cut back by 8 bases and J by 4 bases. The chain's CDR3 is CASGKSGTGNLYGYTF. The CDR3 DNA reads TGTGCCAGTGGTAAATCCGGGACAGGGAACCTCTATGGCTACACCTTC. Complete variable domain (other parts from reference TRBV19 and TRBJ1-2): DGGITQSPKYLFRKEGQNVTLSCEQNLNHDAMYWYRQDPGQGLRLIYYSQIVNDFQKGDIAEGYSVSREKKESFPLTVTSAQKNPTAFYLCASGKSGTGNLYGYTFGSGTRLTVV.

The chain carries TRBV7-2 and TRBJ2-3, with TRBD2 matching over 8 bases. This CDR3 comprises 16 residues. The junction had 9 bases not matched to a gene; V was cut back by 1 base and J by 6 bases. Germline CDR1 reads SGHTA; CDR2 reads FQGNSA. Written as DNA, the CDR3 is TGTGCCAGCAGCTTAGGGACGCGGGAGGTCTACGATACGCAGTATTTT. Translating it yields CASSLGTREVYDTQYF.

The chain links TRBV6-5 to TRBJ2-7, with D maybe TRBD2 (5 bases). The CDR3 spans 15 residues. Germline assignment: CDR1 MNHEY and CDR2 SVGAGI. V was trimmed by 6 bases and J by 2 bases, leaving 17 bases between them. For the CDR3, the DNA is TGTGCCAGCAGCCCCGGTGGAGCGGTTACCTACGAGCAGTACTTC. Encoded protein: CASSPGGAVTYEQYF.

The chain couples TRBV7-6 to TRBJ1-1; tentatively, D is TRBD1 (5 bases). The CDR3 runs to 14 residues. V gave up 5 bases and J gave up 5 bases, with 15 bases separating them. In germline, CDR1 is SGHVS, CDR2 FNYEAQ. CDR3: CASSARGAGTEAFF. Written as DNA, the CDR3 is TGTGCCAGCAGCGCGCGGGGCGCAGGGACTGAAGCTTTCTTT.

CDR3 DNA sequence: TGTGCCAGCAGTGAGGGTGCTAGCATGACAGATACGCAGTATTTT. Translating gives CASSEGASMTDTQYF. The rearrangement joins TRBV2 to TRBJ2-3; possible D gene TRBD2, 5 bases. The CDR3 sequence is 15 residues long. The V gene's germline CDR1 is SNHLY and CDR2 FYNNEI. Trimming shortened V by 3 bases and J by 3 bases, and 13 bases separated the two germline ends.

The V and J genes are TRBV19 and TRBJ2-3; 8 bases match TRBD2. Germline V gene data show CDR1 as LNHDA and CDR2 as SQIVND (reference sequence). The junction had 3 bases not matched to a gene; V was cut back by 7 bases and J by 0 bases. The CDR3 is made up of 14 amino acids. DNA of the CDR3: TGTGCCAGTAAGCCTAGCGGGAGCACAGATACGCAGTATTTT. Its protein product is CASKPSGSTDTQYF.

The J gene is TRBJ1-1, the V gene TRBV2; D is undetermined. The V gene lost 4 bases and the J gene lost 1 base, with 7 bases spanning the gap. Looked up from germline, CDR1 is SNHLY and CDR2 is FYNNEI. The CDR3 sequence is 13 residues long. The CDR3 nucleotides read TGTGCCAGCAGTGTCGAGGAGAACACTGAAGCTTTCTTT. Protein sequence: CASSVEENTEAFF.

The V and J genes are TRBV30 and TRBJ1-5; TRBD1 matches 11 bases. From germline, CDR1 is GTSNPN and CDR2 SVGIG (reference sequence). J gave up 6 bases and V 3 bases, and 4 bases lay outside the gene matches. The CDR3 is 14 amino acids. The DNA for the CDR3 is TGTGCCTGGAGGGACAGGGGGCTGGCTCAGCCCCAGCATTTT. It codes for CAWRDRGLAQPQHF.

This sequence joins TRBV11-3 and TRBJ2-1; D unclear. The CDR3 contains 12 residues. V gave up 1 base and J gave up 5 bases, with 3 bases separating them. CDR1 and CDR2 (germline): SGHNT, YENEEA. DNA of the CDR3: TGTGCCAGCAGCTTAGGAGACAATGAGCAGTTCTTC. Translation: CASSLGDNEQFF.

This CDR3 is CASSLDRADGEKLFF. CDR3 DNA sequence: TGTGCCAGCTCCCTCGACAGGGCTGACGGTGAAAAACTGTTTTTT. The V gene is TRBV18, the J gene TRBJ1-4, with TRBD1 matching over 7 bases. Germline V gene data show CDR1 as KGHSH and CDR2 as LQKENI. There are 15 residues in the CDR3. After removal of 6 bases from V and 7 bases from J, the junction contained 11 bases not matched to a gene.

J is TRBJ1-4 and V is TRBV5-1, with D perhaps matching TRBD1 (5 bases). Germline CDR1 and CDR2: SGHRS and YFSETQ. The V end lost 0 bases, the J end lost 7 bases, and 13 bases lay between the germline ends. This CDR3 spans 15 amino acids. The CDR3 bases are TGCGCCAGCAGCTTGGAGCAGGGCGGTTCTGAAAAACTGTTTTTT. It is translated as CASSLEQGGSEKLFF.

V usage is TRBV9 and J usage is TRBJ1-2; D possibly corresponds to TRBD1 (5 bases). The germline V and J ends were trimmed by 0 bases and 8 bases, with 17 bases remaining between them. Germline lookup yields CDR1 SGDLS and CDR2 YYNGEE. The CDR3 totals 15 residues. The CDR3 here is CASSVGGGDPVGYTF. For the CDR3, the DNA is TGTGCCAGCAGCGTAGGTGGAGGGGATCCCGTCGGCTACACCTTC.

The chain combines TRBV7-9 with TRBJ2-7, with TRBD2 matching 9 bases. Trimming took 6 bases from V and 7 from J; bases not matched to a gene: 7. Per the germline V gene, CDR1 is SEHNR and CDR2 is FQNEAQ (reference sequence). The CDR3 consists of 13 residues. CDR3: CASSPGLAGEQYF. The CDR3 nucleotides are TGTGCCAGCAGTCCCGGGCTAGCGGGGGAGCAGTACTTC.

The chain links TRBV4-3 to TRBJ1-2, with 9 bases matching TRBD1. The V and J ends lost 5 bases and 8 bases, in that order; junction bases with no gene match: 6. The CDR3 consists of 13 residues. Germline V gives CDR1 LGHNA, CDR2 YSLEER. The CDR3 spells CASSAGTGSGYTF. The CDR3 bases are TGCGCCAGCAGCGCCGGGACAGGGAGCGGCTACACCTTC.

CDR3 region: CASSQEHFGAITGELFF. The CDR3 DNA is TGCGCCAGCAGCCAAGAACATTTTGGGGCGATCACCGGGGAGCTGTTTTTT. This chain links TRBV4-3 with TRBJ2-2, with a weak D call TRBD1 (5 bases). Per germline, CDR1 LGHNA and CDR2 YSLEER. Trimming took off 0 bases at V and 4 bases at J, with 15 bases between the two ends. CDR3 length equals 17 residues.

The sample holds one count of this clone. The chain carries TRBV7-8 and TRBJ1-5; 8 bases are a match to TRBD1. CDR1 is SGHVS, CDR2 FQNEAQ, per germline. V lost 5 bases and J lost 4; bases outside the gene matches: 13. The CDR3 has 17 residues. As DNA, the CDR3 is TGTGCCAGCAGCCAGAGCCTAACAGGGGGGATGAATCAGCCCCAGCATTTT. Translation: CASSQSLTGGMNQPQHF.

This clone has a single count. The chain couples TRBV6-1 to TRBJ1-5; D is unclear. The CDR3 has 16 amino acids. The ends were cut back, 3 bases at V and 4 bases at J, with 16 bases in the middle. The germline V gene has CDR1 MNHNS and CDR2 SASEGT. CDR3 protein: CASSETSGSLNQPQHF. CDR3 bases: TGTGCCAGCAGTGAGACAAGTGGGTCCCTTAATCAGCCCCAGCATTTT.

V usage is TRBV19 and J usage is TRBJ1-4, with 9 bases aligning to TRBD1. Germline CDR1 is LNHDA and CDR2 is SQIVND (reference sequence). The CDR3 is 15 amino acids. V lost 2 bases to trimming and J lost 6 bases; unmatched junction nucleotides: 4. As DNA, the CDR3 is TGTGCCAGTAGTATATCCCGGACAGGGGATGAAAAACTGTTTTTT. Translation gives CASSISRTGDEKLFF.

This chain links TRBV15 with TRBJ1-2, with a possible D match to TRBD1 (5 bases). V lost 8 bases to trimming and J lost 4 bases, with 17 bases between them. The CDR3 consists of 14 residues. CDR1 is LNHNV and CDR2 is YYDKDF in the germline V gene (reference sequence). CDR3 bases: TGTGCCACCGGACCAGGGCCCAGTGTCTATGGCTACACCTTC. Translated: CATGPGPSVYGYTF.

The chain links TRBV5-1 to TRBJ2-7, with 10 positions matching TRBD2. Germline CDR1 reads SGHRS; CDR2 reads YFSETQ. Losses at the gene ends were 4 bases for V and 6 bases for J; bases not matched to a gene: 10. The CDR3 has 15 residues. CDR3 DNA: TGCGCCAGCAGCAGTCCCGGGACTAGCGTTCGCGAGCAGTACTTC. Amino acid sequence: CASSSPGTSVREQYF.

This clone came up once. The chain links TRBV6-5 to TRBJ1-3; 9 nucleotides line up with TRBD1. Germline CDR1 reads MNHEY; CDR2 reads SVGAGI. V trimming: 2 bases; J trimming: 6 bases; junction bases outside the gene matches: 5. The CDR3 spans 15 residues. CDR3 in amino acids: CASSYRTGGTNTIYF. The CDR3 coding sequence is TGTGCCAGCAGTTACCGAACAGGGGGCACAAACACCATATATTTT.